Each of the 17 T cell receptor beta chains below was sequenced from the same sample in a study of early T cells in non-severe SARS-CoV-2 infection. MiXCR, run by TCRdb on the 5' RACE reads, gives a single entry per CDR3 protein. In the table there are some 45,000 distinct CDR3 sequences, around 4.6% of which are singletons. Sequences were obtained from whole blood. These receptors were collected from an adult who was a healthcare worker with PCR-confirmed SARS-CoV-2 infection or an uninfected control (not recorded which).

The genes are TRBV5-1 and TRBJ2-3; D may be TRBD2 (7 bases). V lost 4 bases and J lost 7, with 19 bases in between. The CDR3 has 15 residues. Germline CDR1 and CDR2: SGHRS and YFSETQ. CDR3 region: CASSPDGGPSNTQYF. The DNA for the CDR3 is TGCGCCAGCAGCCCGGACGGGGGGCCTTCCAATACGCAGTATTTT.

This clonotype was seen at least ten times. This chain connects TRBV7-2 to TRBJ2-3; D possibly uses TRBD1 or TRBD2 (5 bases each). Deletions cut 1 base from V and 0 bases from J, with 8 bases between. This CDR3 is built from 15 residues. Germline CDR1 and CDR2: SGHTA and FQGNSA. In DNA form, the CDR3 reads TGTGCCAGCAGCTTAGATGGGGGAAGCACAGATACGCAGTATTTT. Its protein product is CASSLDGGSTDTQYF.

At least ten counts were recorded for this clonotype. CDR3: CSVEDTALGETQYF. The CDR3 region has the DNA TGCAGCGTTGAAGATACAGCCCTAGGGGAGACCCAGTACTTC. V usage is TRBV29-1 and J usage is TRBJ2-5, with D unclear. Germline assignment: CDR1 SQVTM and CDR2 ANQGSEA. This CDR3 has 14 amino acids. The V and J ends lost 0 bases and 5 bases respectively, with 13 bases between them. Full variable domain (outside the CDR3, taken from reference TRBV29-1 and TRBJ2-5): SAVISQKPSRDICQRGTSLTIQCQVDSQVTMMFWYRQQPGQSLTLIATANQGSEATYESGFVIDKFPISRPNLTFSTLTVSNMSPEDSSIYLCSVEDTALGETQYFGPGTRLLVL.

The CDR3 protein is CAWTRERTDTQYF. CDR3 sequence (DNA): TGTGCCTGGACCCGAGAACGAACAGATACGCAGTATTTT. This chain joins TRBV30 and TRBJ2-3; D is undetermined. CDR1 and CDR2 from the germline V gene are GTSNPN and SVGIG (reference sequence). This CDR3 spans 13 amino acids. V lost 4 bases, J lost 3 bases, and 11 bases lay in between. The variable domain in full, with the rest retrieved from reference TRBV30 and TRBJ2-3, is SQTIHQWPATLVQPVGSPLSLECTVEGTSNPNLYWYRQAAGRGLQLLFYSVGIGQISSEVPQNLSASRPQDRQFILSSKKLLLSDSGFYLCAWTRERTDTQYFGPGTRLTVL.

This clonotype was seen ten or more times. The chain links TRBV25-1 to TRBJ2-3; the D is unclear. CDR1 is MGHDK and CDR2 is SYGVNS in the germline V gene. With 6 bases removed from V and 3 bases from J, the gap between germline ends came to 25 bases. The CDR3 covers 18 residues. DNA of the CDR3: TGTGCCAGCAGCGTGAATGGCGGTAGTAGCATGAGGACAGATACGCAGTATTTT. Residues: CASSVNGGSSMRTDTQYF.

This clonotype was seen repeatedly, ten times or more. CDR3 loop: CATSRVGFHEQFF. In DNA, the CDR3 is TGTGCCACCAGCAGAGTAGGTTTTCATGAGCAGTTCTTC. The rearrangement links TRBV15 to TRBJ2-1; D unclear. CDR3 size: 13 residues. Looked up from germline, CDR1 is LNHNV and CDR2 is YYDKDF (reference sequence). V was shortened by 1 base and J by 8 bases, with 9 bases between the two germline ends.

This clonotype was seen repeatedly, ten times or more. The J gene is TRBJ2-7, the V gene TRBV29-1; D is possibly TRBD2 (5 bases). Germline V lookup: CDR1 SQVTM, CDR2 ANQGSEA. The V and J ends lost 1 base and 3 bases respectively, with 10 bases between them. The CDR3 sequence is 13 residues long. Here the CDR3 DNA reads TGCAGCGTTGAAGTCACTAGGGACTACGAGCAGTACTTC. Residues: CSVEVTRDYEQYF.

This clonotype was observed at least ten times. The chain joins TRBV20-1 to TRBJ1-1, with TRBD1 identical over 7 bases. CDR3 length: 13 residues. Germline assignment: CDR1 DFQATT and CDR2 SNEGSKA (reference sequence). With 3 bases clipped from V and 1 base from J, the junction kept 2 bases outside the gene matches. Written as DNA, the CDR3 is TGCAGTGCTAGTGACAGGGAGAACACTGAAGCTTTCTTT. Translated: CSASDRENTEAFF.

This clonotype was seen repeatedly, ten times or more. The chain is built from TRBV20-1 and TRBJ2-3; D possibly corresponds to TRBD2 (6 bases). The CDR3 length is 15 residues. Trimming took 0 bases from V and 3 from J, leaving 13 bases between them. CDR1 and CDR2 (germline): DFQATT, SNEGSKA (reference sequence). CDR3 sequence reads: CSARDPSVITDTQYF. In DNA, the CDR3 is TGCAGTGCTAGAGATCCTAGCGTGATAACAGATACGCAGTATTTT.

In its sample, this clonotype was seen many times. The chain links TRBV2 to TRBJ1-1; 10 positions agree with TRBD1. With 5 bases clipped from V and 1 base from J, the junction kept 4 bases outside the gene matches. The CDR3 spans 15 residues. CDR1 and CDR2 (germline): SNHLY, FYNNEI. The CDR3, as DNA: TGTGCCAGCAGTCGGGACAGGGGAACGAACACTGAAGCTTTCTTT. Its translation is CASSRDRGTNTEAFF.

This clonotype was seen many times. The J gene is TRBJ2-3, the V gene TRBV29-1; TRBD2 matches 10 bases. V shed 6 bases and J 4 bases; nucleotides not matched to a gene: 4. Germline V gene lookup returns CDR1 SQVTM and CDR2 ANQGSEA. The CDR3 extends over 13 amino acids. CDR3 nucleotide sequence: TGCAGCGTCGTAGCGGGAGGATCAGATACGCAGTATTTT. It codes for CSVVAGGSDTQYF.

This clonotype was detected ten times or more. The chain carries TRBV15 and TRBJ2-1; D perhaps matches TRBD1 (6 bases). CDR1 and CDR2 from the germline V gene are LNHNV and YYDKDF (reference sequence). Trimming took 4 bases from V and 12 from J, leaving 19 bases between them. The CDR3 length is 14 residues. CDR3 sequence (DNA): TGTGCCACCAGCATTAGCGTAGAATTAGGGGGGCAGTTCTTC. Residues: CATSISVELGGQFF.

This clonotype was counted many times. The chain combines TRBV20-1 with TRBJ1-2, with unresolved D. In germline, CDR1 is DFQATT, CDR2 SNEGSKA (reference sequence). The CDR3 runs 16 residues. V lost 6 bases, J lost 1 base, and 21 bases lay in between. CDR3 sequence (DNA): TGCAGTGCCTCCGACTTACAGCGTGAAATTAACTATGGCTACACCTTC. Its translation: CSASDLQREINYGYTF.

This clonotype appeared many times. The chain carries TRBV3-1 and TRBJ2-7; tentatively, D is TRBD1 (6 bases). Trimming removed 3 bases from V and 0 bases from J, with 12 bases in between. The CDR3 runs to 15 residues. Looked up from germline, CDR1 is LGHDT and CDR2 is YNNKEL (reference sequence). CDR3 in amino acids: CASSQGAGSSYEQYF. The CDR3 DNA reads TGTGCCAGCAGCCAGGGGGCAGGGAGCTCCTACGAGCAGTACTTC.

This clonotype was counted ten times or more. V gene TRBV6-1 combines with J gene TRBJ2-3; the match to TRBD1 covers 9 bases. This CDR3 is 16 amino acids long. Germline-derived CDR1 and CDR2 are MNHNS and SASEGT. J was trimmed by 1 base and V by 5 bases; bases with no gene match: 7. The CDR3 sequence: CASSSSGQGRTDTQYF. For the CDR3, the DNA is TGTGCCAGCAGTTCATCGGGACAGGGTCGCACAGATACGCAGTATTTT.

There are many counts of this clonotype. The J gene is TRBJ1-1, the V gene TRBV9; D remains unclear. The germline CDR1 and CDR2 sequences are SGDLS and YYNGEE. Trimming removed 0 bases from V and 4 bases from J, with 7 bases in between. This CDR3 comprises 13 residues. This chain's CDR3 is CASSVGSGTEAFF. DNA of the CDR3: TGTGCCAGCAGCGTAGGTAGCGGCACTGAAGCTTTCTTT.

This clonotype has at least ten counts. J is TRBJ2-7 and V is TRBV6-6; no clear D. CDR3 length: 13 residues. Between the trimmed V and J ends, which lost 5 bases and 5 bases, there was a span of 13 bases. CDR1 and CDR2 from the germline V gene are MNHNY and SVGAGI (reference sequence). CDR3 DNA sequence: TGTGCCAGCAGTCCTTATGTGTCGGACGAGCAGTACTTC. Its protein is CASSPYVSDEQYF.